Each of the 29 T cell receptor beta chains below was sequenced from the same sample in a study of cytomegalovirus exposure and HLA in healthy donors. PCR employed 60 Vbeta and 13 Jbeta primers. Libraries were prepared by immunoSEQ multiplex PCR; TCRdb keeps only in-frame clonotypes and omits some of them. The sample carries 100,000 to 150,000 clones, 75% to 90% recorded once. Input material: PBMCs. The receptors stem from a man aged 30-40 years in good health and CMV-seropositive.

This clone was recorded once. The J gene is TRBJ1-3, the V gene TRBV10-3; a weak D match, TRBD1 (6 bases). The CDR3 consists of 16 residues. From germline, CDR1 is ENHRY and CDR2 SYGVKD. Trimming took 8 bases from V and 0 from J, leaving 17 bases between them. The CDR3 protein is CAIQGTDSASGNTIYF. CDR3 nucleotides: TGTGCCATCCAAGGCACGGACAGCGCCTCTGGAAACACCATATATTTT.

CDR3 amino acids: CASRGLAGAYNEQFF. The CDR3 region has the DNA TGTGCCAGCAGGGGACTAGCGGGGGCCTACAATGAGCAGTTCTTC. This chain uses TRBV2 with TRBJ2-1; 14 bases fit TRBD2. V gave up 6 bases and J gave up 2 bases; unmatched junction bases: 0. From germline, CDR1 is SNHLY and CDR2 FYNNEI. The CDR3 spans 15 residues. Full variable domain (remainder filled in from reference TRBV2 and TRBJ2-1): EPEVTQTPSHQVTQMGQEVILRCVPISNHLYFYWYRQILGQKVEFLVSFYNNEISEKSEIFDDQFSVERPDGSNFTLKIRSTKLEDSAMYFCASRGLAGAYNEQFFGPGTRLTVL.

CDR3 DNA sequence: TGTGCCAGCAGCCAAGATCCGGGGGCCTACAATGAGCAGTTCTTC. It yields the protein CASSQDPGAYNEQFF. The V gene is TRBV4-2, the J gene TRBJ2-1; D perhaps matches TRBD2 (6 bases). Germline V gene lookup returns CDR1 LGHNA and CDR2 YNFKEQ. Trimming took off 0 bases at V and 2 bases at J, with 8 bases between the two ends. The CDR3 loop spans 15 amino acids.

This clone appeared a few times. This chain links TRBV6-6 with TRBJ2-3; D may be TRBD2 (5 bases). The germline V gene encodes CDR1 MNHNY and CDR2 SVGAGI (reference sequence). CDR3 length: 13 amino acids. Trimming stripped 6 bases from V and 4 bases from J, with 11 bases between. CDR3 region: CASSHGVSDTQYF. In nucleotides, the CDR3 is TGTGCCAGCAGCCACGGGGTTTCAGATACGCAGTATTTT.

This chain connects TRBV10-1 to TRBJ2-3; D is undetermined. Trimming took off 6 bases at V and 6 bases at J, with 13 bases between the two ends. Per germline, CDR1 WNHNN and CDR2 SYGVQD (reference sequence). The CDR3 loop spans 13 amino acids. CDR3: CASSSPPRDTQYF. The CDR3 nucleotides read TGCGCCAGCAGCAGTCCCCCGAGGGATACGCAGTATTTT.

The chain combines TRBV28 with TRBJ2-5, with TRBD1 matching over 11 bases. Losses at the gene ends were 6 bases for V and 5 bases for J; bases not matched to a gene: 8. There are 15 residues in the CDR3. Germline values: CDR1 MDHEN, CDR2 SYDVKM. The CDR3: CASSQDRGRGETQYF. The CDR3 coding sequence is TGTGCCAGCAGCCAGGACAGGGGGCGCGGGGAGACCCAGTACTTC.

The chain employs TRBV19 and TRBJ2-7; TRBD2 matches 10 bases. The ends lost 4 bases at V and 6 bases at J; junction bases unmatched: 3. The CDR3 runs 13 residues. CDR1 and CDR2 (germline): LNHDA, SQIVND (reference sequence). The CDR3 bases are TGTGCCAGTAGTAAAGCGGGGGGGCCCGAGCAGTACTTC. It yields the protein CASSKAGGPEQYF.

V is TRBV6-6 and J is TRBJ1-1; unclear D gene. CDR1 and CDR2 (germline): MNHNY, SVGAGI (reference sequence). The CDR3 length is 13 residues. V was pared by 2 bases and J by 3 bases, with 7 bases between. In DNA form, the CDR3 reads TGTGCCAGCAGTTACCCCGCGGACACTGAAGCTTTCTTT. Protein product: CASSYPADTEAFF.

This sequence joins TRBV6-5 and TRBJ1-2; 7 positions agree with TRBD1. Germline V lookup: CDR1 MNHEY, CDR2 SVGAGI. J was trimmed by 4 bases and V by 6 bases; bases with no gene match: 8. The CDR3 has 14 residues. The CDR3 reads CASRADRNFYGYTF. CDR3 DNA: TGTGCCAGCAGAGCGGACAGGAATTTCTATGGCTACACCTTC.

The chain joins TRBV29-1 to TRBJ2-2, with a possible D match to TRBD1 (6 bases). CDR3 length: 13 amino acids. In germline, CDR1 is SQVTM, CDR2 ANQGSEA. Trimming took off 4 bases at V and 7 bases at J, with 13 bases between the two ends. The CDR3 DNA sequence: TGCAGCGTTGTAGGACAGAGAATCGGGGAGCTGTTTTTT. Its protein product is CSVVGQRIGELFF.

This chain connects TRBV6-5 to TRBJ2-3; tentative D call: TRBD2 (5 bases). Germline loops: CDR1 MNHEY, CDR2 SVGAGI. Trimming stripped 2 bases from V and 0 bases from J, with 9 bases between. CDR3 length: 15 amino acids. The CDR3 DNA reads TGTGCCAGCAGTTACGTGGCGGGTAGCACAGATACGCAGTATTTT. Amino acid sequence: CASSYVAGSTDTQYF.

A single count supports this clone. The chain employs TRBV7-9 and TRBJ2-5; D is uncertain. Trimming took off 4 bases at V and 5 bases at J, with 8 bases between the two ends. CDR1 and CDR2 (germline): SEHNR, FQNEAQ (reference sequence). This CDR3 contains 12 residues. The CDR3 loop reads CASSSFLETQYF. The CDR3 DNA follows: TGTGCCAGCAGCTCCTTTTTGGAGACCCAGTACTTC.

The chain employs TRBV5-4 and TRBJ1-4; TRBD1 matches at 8 bases. The CDR3 runs to 13 residues. Losses at the gene ends were 2 bases for V and 10 bases for J; bases not matched to a gene: 4. CDR1 is SGHNT and CDR2 is YYREEE in the germline V gene (reference sequence). CDR3 protein: CASSFGTGGKLFF. The CDR3 nucleotides are TGTGCCAGCAGCTTCGGTACAGGGGGAAAACTGTTTTTT.

This clone was detected a few times. The chain carries TRBV9 and TRBJ2-5; 12 positions agree with TRBD2. CDR3 size: 13 residues. Unmatched junction bases numbered 1, after V lost 6 bases and J lost 4 bases. Per the germline V gene, CDR1 is SGDLS and CDR2 is YYNGEE. CDR3 sequence: CASMTSGGETQYF. CDR3 nucleotides: TGTGCCAGCATGACTAGCGGGGGAGAGACCCAGTACTTC.

The CDR3: CSAEGELGYNEQFF. Here the CDR3 DNA reads TGCAGCGCCGAGGGGGAGTTGGGGTACAATGAGCAGTTCTTC. J is TRBJ2-1 and V is TRBV29-1, with D possibly being TRBD1 (6 bases). CDR3 length equals 14 residues. Germline-derived CDR1 and CDR2 are SQVTM and ANQGSEA. The V end was cut by 7 bases, the J end by 4 bases, with 17 bases between.

The chain employs TRBV13 and TRBJ2-5; a weak D match, TRBD1 (6 bases). The CDR3 runs 14 residues. V was cut by 5 bases and J by 3 bases, with 13 bases left in between. In germline, CDR1 is PRHDT, CDR2 FYEKMQ (reference sequence). CDR3 in amino acids: CASSPGTSKETQYF. In nucleotides, the CDR3 is TGTGCCAGCAGCCCCGGGACAAGTAAAGAGACCCAGTACTTC.

The J gene is TRBJ1-1, the V gene TRBV6-5; unclear D gene. The CDR3 covers 14 residues. Trimming shortened V by 2 bases and J by 1 base, and 8 bases separated the two germline ends. Looked up from germline, CDR1 is MNHEY and CDR2 is SVGAGI. CDR3 sequence: CASSYDDTNTEAFF. The CDR3 DNA reads TGTGCCAGCAGTTACGACGACACGAACACTGAAGCTTTCTTT.

V gene TRBV7-9 combines with J gene TRBJ1-6; TRBD1 matches at 8 bases. The CDR3 has 14 amino acids. Germline assignment: CDR1 SEHNR and CDR2 FQNEAQ (reference sequence). The V and J ends lost 5 bases and 8 bases, in that order; junction bases with no gene match: 5. This chain's CDR3 is CASSPDRGYSPLHF. The CDR3 region has the DNA TGTGCCAGCAGCCCAGACAGGGGTTATTCACCCCTCCACTTT.

The chain carries TRBV29-1 and TRBJ1-4; D is uncertain. Germline assignment: CDR1 SQVTM and CDR2 ANQGSEA. V was trimmed by 1 base and J by 3 bases, leaving 9 bases between them. The CDR3 is 14 amino acids. CDR3 in amino acids: CSVEGTSSNEKLFF. The CDR3 DNA reads TGCAGCGTTGAAGGGACTTCGTCTAATGAAAAACTGTTTTTT.

The CDR3 bases are TGTGCCAGCACGTGGCAGGGGACCGGGGAGCTGTTTTTT. It translates to CASTWQGTGELFF. The V call is TRBV6-1, the J call TRBJ2-2, with a possible D match to TRBD1 (6 bases). The CDR3 loop spans 13 amino acids. V was trimmed by 7 bases and J by 5 bases, leaving 11 bases between them. Germline-derived CDR1 and CDR2 are MNHNS and SASEGT.

To note about this clone: Sequence at one end of the junction differs from germline and may be a read error. The J gene is TRBJ2-2, the V gene TRBV10-1; 10 nucleotides match TRBD1. CDR3 length: 14 amino acids. Germline CDR1 is WNHNN and CDR2 is SYGVQD (reference sequence). Here the CDR3 DNA reads TGCACCAGCAGCCCCGGGACAGGGGCCGGGGAGCTGTTTTTT. Translation: CTSSPGTGAGELFF.

The V gene is TRBV2, the J gene TRBJ2-3; 7 nucleotides match TRBD1. V shed 6 bases, J shed 2 bases, and the junction held 5 bases outside the gene matches. This CDR3 spans 14 amino acids. Per germline, CDR1 SNHLY and CDR2 FYNNEI. CDR3 sequence reads: CASRGGRVTDTQYF. CDR3 in DNA: TGTGCCAGCAGAGGGGGCCGGGTCACAGATACGCAGTATTTT.

V and J are TRBV7-3 and TRBJ2-5, with D uncertain. Trimming took 5 bases from V and 4 from J, leaving 11 bases between them. This CDR3 is built from 13 residues. Germline CDR1 and CDR2: SGHTA and FQGTGA. CDR3 region: CASSMTRLETQYF. DNA for the CDR3: TGTGCCAGCAGCATGACTCGGCTAGAGACCCAGTACTTC. The whole variable domain, remainder taken from reference TRBV7-3 and TRBJ2-5, is GAGVSQTPSNKVTEKGKYVELRCDPISGHTALYWYRQSLGQGPEFLIYFQGTGAADDSGLPNDRFFAVRPEGSVSTLKIQRTERGDSAVYLCASSMTRLETQYFGPGTRLLVL.

This chain connects TRBV10-1 to TRBJ2-5; 11 bases fit TRBD2. This CDR3 contains 16 residues. V was pared by 2 bases and J by 3 bases, with 5 bases of the junction left unmatched. CDR1 is WNHNN, CDR2 SYGVQD, per germline (reference sequence). CDR3 DNA sequence: TGCGCCAGCAGTGAGACACTAGCGGGGGCAAAAGAGACCCAGTACTTC. Translated: CASSETLAGAKETQYF.

The chain joins TRBV7-3 to TRBJ2-1, with D possibly being TRBD2 (5 bases). CDR1 and CDR2 (germline): SGHTA, FQGTGA. The V end lost 2 bases, the J end lost 7 bases, and 9 bases lay between the germline ends. This CDR3 is 13 amino acids long. CDR3 sequence reads: CASSLGLQNEQFF. CDR3 nucleotides: TGTGCCAGCAGCTTAGGACTCCAGAATGAGCAGTTCTTC.

The chain employs TRBV14 and TRBJ2-1; TRBD2 aligns across 13 bases. The V segment lost 4 bases and the J segment 8 bases; nucleotides outside the gene matches: 8. Germline CDR1 is SGHDN and CDR2 is FVKESK. The CDR3 runs to 16 residues. The CDR3 here is CASSLMGTSGKDEQFF. DNA of the CDR3: TGTGCCAGCAGCCTGATGGGGACTAGCGGGAAGGATGAGCAGTTCTTC.

This sequence joins TRBV5-1 and TRBJ1-6, with 10 bases matching TRBD1. This CDR3 contains 16 residues. V dropped 1 base and J dropped 7; count of bases not matched to a gene: 5. The germline V gene encodes CDR1 SGHRS and CDR2 YFSETQ. The CDR3 DNA reads as TGCGCCAGCAGCTTGTGGGGACAGGGGAACAATTCACCCCTCCACTTT. This gives the protein CASSLWGQGNNSPLHF.

The chain carries TRBV27 and TRBJ2-7; 10 bases map to TRBD2. The CDR3 spans 12 residues. Germline lookup yields CDR1 MNHEY and CDR2 SMNVEV (reference sequence). V lost 10 bases to trimming and J lost 6 bases; unmatched junction nucleotides: 6. The CDR3 nucleotides are TGTGCCACCGGGACTAGCGTTAGCGAGCAGTACTTC. As protein: CATGTSVSEQYF.

This chain uses TRBV28 with TRBJ1-1, with D perhaps TRBD1 (5 bases). Per the germline V gene, CDR1 is MDHEN and CDR2 is SYDVKM. The CDR3 is 14 residues long. V was cut by 2 bases and J by 3 bases, with 10 bases left in between. CDR3 amino acids: CASSLPGQYTEAFF. In DNA form, the CDR3 reads TGTGCCAGCAGTTTACCAGGGCAATACACTGAAGCTTTCTTT.